The present TCR beta chain was sequenced within a study of shared clonotypes between healthy human individuals. Study outcomes and limitations: Sampling included only blood; tissue repertoires likely differ. Since donors were few, the genetic and exposure-history diversity represented was limited. Naive subsets generally had larger estimated richness than memory subsets.

Note on this clone: The target antigen is unknown.

CD8 cells regarded as naive lacked CD45RO, were positively chosen for CCR7, and omitted terminally differentiated effector memory CD45RA+ cells. Germline loops: CDR1 MNHEY, CDR2 SMNVEV (reference sequence). This CDR3 is built from 13 residues. Trimming left V 6 bases short and J 8 bases short, with 16 bases between. Libraries were prepared by immunoSEQ multiplex PCR; TCRdb keeps only in-frame clonotypes and omits some of them. The sample has a few hundred thousand clones; over 95% are singletons. The V and J genes are TRBV27 and TRBJ1-2; D unclear. This TCR derives from a woman aged 25 to 39 in good health. Sequencing input: naive CD8+ T cells sorted from blood. The CDR3 DNA is TGTGCCAGCAGCTCACCCTACGTTGGCGGCTACACCTTC. Amino acids: CASSSPYVGGYTF.